Shown below are 27 T cell receptor beta chains from a single sample sequenced in a study of blood T cell repertoires in COVID-19. Data came from immunoSEQ multiplex PCR; TCRdb stores just in-frame clones and leaves some out. The sample includes hundreds of thousands of clones, over 75% of them seen just once. The specimen sequenced was peripheral blood. Receptors originate from a woman in her twenties or thirties with acute or convalescent COVID-19.

The chain employs TRBV27 and TRBJ2-4; D is possibly TRBD2 (5 bases). V was cut by 0 bases and J by 1 base, with 13 bases left in between. Germline CDR1 and CDR2: MNHEY and SMNVEV (reference sequence). CDR3 length: 17 amino acids. CDR3 sequence reads: CASSLSSGIGAKNIQYF. CDR3 nucleotide sequence: TGTGCCAGCAGTTTATCGTCGGGGATTGGGGCCAAAAACATTCAGTACTTC.

This sequence joins TRBV7-9 and TRBJ2-7; a weak D match, TRBD2 (5 bases). The V gene lost 2 bases and the J gene lost 2 bases, with 16 bases spanning the gap. The CDR3 totals 16 residues. Germline V gene sequence: CDR1 SEHNR, CDR2 FQNEAQ (reference sequence). CDR3 coding DNA: TGTGCCAGCAGCTTATACCAGCGGAGCCGCCCCTACGAGCAGTACTTC. Its protein is CASSLYQRSRPYEQYF.

V usage is TRBV24-1 and J usage is TRBJ2-5; tentative D call: TRBD2 (5 bases). Germline V gene lookup returns CDR1 KGHDR and CDR2 SFDVKD. V lost 7 bases to trimming and J lost 3 bases, with 8 bases between them. This CDR3 has 12 amino acids. The CDR3 loop is CATSLAEETQYF. CDR3 sequence (DNA): TGTGCCACCAGCCTAGCTGAAGAGACCCAGTACTTC.

J is TRBJ1-2 and V is TRBV6-2 or TRBV6-3; no reliable D call. The CDR3 totals 14 residues. V shed 2 bases and J shed 0 bases, with 7 bases lying between them. Germline lookup yields CDR1 MNHEY and CDR2 SVGEGT. The CDR3 spells CASSYANTNYGYTF. CDR3 sequence (DNA): TGTGCCAGCAGTTACGCCAACACTAACTATGGCTACACCTTC.

The rearrangement links TRBV9 to TRBJ2-2; the D is unclear. The CDR3 contains 15 residues. Trimming took off 0 bases at V and 4 bases at J, with 10 bases between the two ends. Germline CDR1 is SGDLS and CDR2 is YYNGEE. The CDR3, as DNA: TGTGCCAGCAGCGTAGCGAGTACGGTCACCGGGGAGCTGTTTTTT. It encodes CASSVASTVTGELFF.

CDR3 DNA sequence: TGTGCCAGCATAGAAACAGGTATCTCTGGAAACACCATATATTTT. Amino acids: CASIETGISGNTIYF. The chain links TRBV6-5 to TRBJ1-3, with a possible D match to TRBD1 (5 bases). The CDR3 is made up of 15 amino acids. Trimming stripped 7 bases from V and 0 bases from J, with 13 bases between. CDR1 is MNHEY, CDR2 SVGAGI, per germline.

This clone was seen only once. The chain has TRBV11-2 and TRBJ1-4; maybe TRBD1 (5 bases). Germline V CDR1 and CDR2: SGHAT, FQNNGV. The CDR3 extends over 15 amino acids. The V end lost 5 bases, the J end lost 7 bases, and 17 bases lay between the germline ends. The CDR3 bases are TGTGCCAGCAGCCCCGCGGGACCGAAGGGTGAAAAACTGTTTTTT. Translation: CASSPAGPKGEKLFF. Full variable domain (missing parts from reference TRBV11-2 and TRBJ1-4): EAGVAQSPRYKIIEKRQSVAFWCNPISGHATLYWYQQILGQGPKLLIQFQNNGVVDDSQLPKDRFSAERLKGVDSTLKIQPAKLEDSAVYLCASSPAGPKGEKLFFGSGTQLSVL.

This chain uses TRBV9 with TRBJ2-7, with TRBD2 matching over 12 bases. The CDR3 runs to 15 residues. Germline CDR1 is SGDLS and CDR2 is YYNGEE. The V and J ends lost 5 bases and 3 bases, in that order; junction bases with no gene match: 6. CDR3 bases: TGTGCCAGCAGTTCTAGCGGGAGGGCCGGCTACGAGCAGTACTTC. This gives the protein CASSSSGRAGYEQYF.

This clone was counted only a few times. V usage is TRBV19 and J usage is TRBJ1-1, with D unresolved. The CDR3 consists of 11 residues. V dropped 4 bases and J dropped 6 bases, with 6 bases sitting between them. CDR1 is LNHDA, CDR2 SQIVND, per germline (reference sequence). CDR3 coding DNA: TGTGCCAGTAGTACCTTTCCTGAAGCTTTCTTT. Amino acid sequence: CASSTFPEAFF.

The chain recombines TRBV4-3 with TRBJ2-1; 8 bases line up with TRBD1. With V trimmed by 0 bases and J by 8 bases, 9 bases remained unmatched. This CDR3 is built from 16 residues. CDR1 and CDR2 from the germline V gene are LGHNA and YSLEER. Here the CDR3 DNA reads TGCGCCAGCAGCCAAGACTCAGGGGGCGCGAGTTATGAGCAGTTCTTC. Translating gives CASSQDSGGASYEQFF.

This clone has more than one count but fewer than ten. The chain combines TRBV10-2 with TRBJ2-2; D might be TRBD1 (5 bases). V dropped 6 bases and J dropped 6 bases, with 8 bases sitting between them. Germline CDR1 WSHSY, CDR2 SAAADI. This CDR3 comprises 12 residues. CDR3 region: CASSPGPGELFF. Written as DNA, the CDR3 is TGCGCCAGCAGCCCAGGGCCCGGGGAGCTGTTTTTT.

This clone was counted once. The chain employs TRBV7-7 and TRBJ2-2, with D tentatively TRBD2 (5 bases). The V end lost 4 bases, the J end lost 4 bases, and 7 bases lay between the germline ends. Germline CDR1 is SSHAT and CDR2 is FNYEAQ (reference sequence). The CDR3 consists of 13 residues. Here the CDR3 DNA reads TGTGCCAGCAGCTACGAGGGCACCGGGGAGCTGTTTTTT. It codes for CASSYEGTGELFF.

This chain joins TRBV4-1 and TRBJ2-2; TRBD1 matches at 8 bases. Trimming removed 1 base from V and 6 bases from J; junction bases left unmatched: 13. The CDR3 contains 18 residues. Germline CDR1 MGHRA, CDR2 YSYEKL. The DNA of the CDR3 is TGCGCCAGCAGCCAAGTCCCTCCGGACAGGGATGGCTCCGGGGAGCTGTTTTTT. As protein: CASSQVPPDRDGSGELFF.

V gene TRBV6-5 combines with J gene TRBJ1-3; the match to TRBD1 covers 7 bases. The germline CDR1 and CDR2 sequences are MNHEY and SVGAGI. Trimming took 5 bases from V and 2 from J; bases not matched to a gene: 3. CDR3 size: 14 residues. The CDR3 nucleotides are TGTGCCAGCAGTACGACAGGGACTGGAAACACCATATATTTT. Its translation: CASSTTGTGNTIYF.

The rearrangement uses TRBV19 and TRBJ2-1; 7 bases align to TRBD2. Trimming at V came to 7 bases and at J to 6 bases, leaving 15 bases not matched to a gene. CDR3 length: 16 residues. CDR1 and CDR2 (germline): LNHDA, SQIVND (reference sequence). The CDR3 region is CASTPTRDYIVNEQFF. CDR3 bases: TGTGCCAGTACCCCGACGCGGGACTATATAGTCAATGAGCAGTTCTTC.

The CDR3 loop reads CATANPTSGSYEQYF. The CDR3 DNA reads as TGTGCCACCGCAAACCCTACTAGCGGGAGCTACGAGCAGTACTTC. This chain uses TRBV6-5 with TRBJ2-7; TRBD2 agrees at 11 bases. The CDR3 length is 15 residues. V lost 10 bases and J lost 3; bases outside the gene matches: 11. From germline, CDR1 is MNHEY and CDR2 SVGAGI.

The rearrangement joins TRBV7-2 to TRBJ2-1; 7 positions match TRBD2. In germline, CDR1 is SGHTA, CDR2 FQGNSA. The CDR3 is 13 amino acids. V dropped 10 bases and J dropped 2; count of bases not matched to a gene: 5. CDR3 amino acids: CAKVGGTYNEQFF. CDR3 DNA sequence: TGTGCCAAAGTCGGGGGGACCTACAATGAGCAGTTCTTC.

This clone was picked up many times. V gene TRBV19 combines with J gene TRBJ2-7; D perhaps matches TRBD1 (6 bases). Germline V gene lookup returns CDR1 LNHDA and CDR2 SQIVND (reference sequence). V was trimmed by 6 bases and J by 3 bases, leaving 15 bases between them. The CDR3 is 14 residues long. The CDR3 loop reads CASRTTGTSYEQYF. The CDR3 nucleotides are TGTGCCAGTAGAACAACCGGGACAAGCTACGAGCAGTACTTC.

This sequence joins TRBV6-6 and TRBJ1-2; 9 bases line up with TRBD1. The CDR3 length is 16 residues. The germline gives CDR1 MNHNY, CDR2 SVGAGI (reference sequence). With 6 bases clipped from V and 0 bases from J, the junction kept 8 bases outside the gene matches. The CDR3 loop reads CASSLQGAVANYGYTF. DNA of the CDR3: TGTGCCAGCAGCCTACAGGGGGCGGTGGCTAACTATGGCTACACCTTC.

This clone was counted between two and nine times. The chain has TRBV12-3 or TRBV12-4 and TRBJ2-2; weak D call: TRBD2 (6 bases). Trimming took 7 bases from V and 4 from J, leaving 10 bases between them. The CDR3 is 13 amino acids. The CDR3, as DNA: TGTGCCAGCAACCCCGGGGGCACCGGGGAGCTGTTTTTT. Its translation is CASNPGGTGELFF.

The chain has TRBV5-1 and TRBJ2-7, with D perhaps matching TRBD1 (5 bases). From germline, CDR1 is SGHRS and CDR2 YFSETQ. Between the trimmed V and J ends, which lost 3 bases and 2 bases, there was a span of 18 bases. This CDR3 has 16 residues. The DNA for the CDR3 is TGCGCCAGCAGCTGGGGCTCGGCTAGTGGACCCTACGAGCAGTACTTC. It translates to CASSWGSASGPYEQYF. Full variable domain (rest looked up from reference TRBV5-1 and TRBJ2-7): KAGVTQTPRYLIKTRGQQVTLSCSPISGHRSVSWYQQTPGQGLQFLFEYFSETQRNKGNFPGRFSGRQFSNSRSEMNVSTLELGDSALYLCASSWGSASGPYEQYFGPGTRLTVT.

The rearrangement joins TRBV6-2 or TRBV6-3 to TRBJ2-1, with 8 bases aligning to TRBD2. Germline trimming cut 6 bases from V and 7 bases from J; bases unmatched to any gene: 11. In germline, CDR1 is MNHEY, CDR2 SVGEGT. The CDR3 has 15 amino acids. CDR3 residues: CASSPIPGGPNEQFF. The CDR3 nucleotides are TGTGCCAGCAGCCCTATCCCGGGAGGGCCGAATGAGCAGTTCTTC.

The V call is TRBV7-8, the J call TRBJ2-1; 10 bases map to TRBD2. Per germline, CDR1 SGHVS and CDR2 FQNEAQ. The trim removed 6 bases at V and 2 bases at J, leaving 7 bases unmatched. The CDR3 spans 16 residues. The CDR3 DNA is TGTGCCAGCAGTTCCCTAGCGGGAGTGGCCTACAATGAGCAGTTCTTC. Residues: CASSSLAGVAYNEQFF.

The chain is built from TRBV6-6 and TRBJ2-6; the D is unclear. This CDR3 region has 16 residues. Trimming cost V 0 bases and J 4 bases, with 10 bases left between them. CDR1 and CDR2 (germline): MNHNY, SVGAGI (reference sequence). This chain's CDR3 is CASSYSSARGANVLTF. CDR3 DNA: TGTGCCAGCAGTTACTCGTCTGCGCGGGGGGCCAACGTCCTGACTTTC.

This sequence joins TRBV11-2 and TRBJ2-5; the D gene is possibly TRBD1 (6 bases). Germline loops: CDR1 SGHAT, CDR2 FQNNGV. Trimming pared 4 bases from V and 4 bases from J, leaving 13 bases between. The CDR3 runs to 14 residues. DNA of the CDR3: TGTGCCAGCAGCTCGAGGGCCAGGGGAGAGACCCAGTACTTC. Translating it yields CASSSRARGETQYF. The full variable domain, rest sourced from reference TRBV11-2 and TRBJ2-5, is EAGVAQSPRYKIIEKRQSVAFWCNPISGHATLYWYQQILGQGPKLLIQFQNNGVVDDSQLPKDRFSAERLKGVDSTLKIQPAKLEDSAVYLCASSSRARGETQYFGPGTRLLVL.

The chain combines TRBV28 with TRBJ1-4; 9 nucleotides agree with TRBD1. The CDR3 loop spans 15 amino acids. Germline V lookup: CDR1 MDHEN, CDR2 SYDVKM. After removal of 1 base from V and 5 bases from J, the junction contained 2 bases not matched to a gene. In DNA form, the CDR3 reads TGTGCCAGCAGTTTATTTGGGACAGGGAATGAAAAACTGTTTTTT. It yields the protein CASSLFGTGNEKLFF.

The rearrangement uses TRBV4-1 and TRBJ1-5, with D perhaps TRBD1 (6 bases). The germline V gene encodes CDR1 MGHRA and CDR2 YSYEKL. Trimming pared 0 bases from V and 3 bases from J, leaving 12 bases between. The CDR3 is 16 amino acids. CDR3 sequence (DNA): TGCGCCAGCAGCCAAGAACCAGGGGCATACAATCAGCCCCAGCATTTT. It encodes CASSQEPGAYNQPQHF.